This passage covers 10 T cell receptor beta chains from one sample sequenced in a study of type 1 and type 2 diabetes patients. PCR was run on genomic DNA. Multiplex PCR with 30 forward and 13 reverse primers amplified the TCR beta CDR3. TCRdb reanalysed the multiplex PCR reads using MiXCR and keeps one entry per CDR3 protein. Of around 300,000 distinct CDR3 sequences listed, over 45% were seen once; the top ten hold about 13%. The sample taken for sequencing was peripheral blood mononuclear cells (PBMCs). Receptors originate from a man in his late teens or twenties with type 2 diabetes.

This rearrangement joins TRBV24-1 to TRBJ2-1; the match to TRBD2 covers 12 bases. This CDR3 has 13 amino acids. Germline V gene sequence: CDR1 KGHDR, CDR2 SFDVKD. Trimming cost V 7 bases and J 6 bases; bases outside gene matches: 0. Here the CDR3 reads CATRTSGSNEQFF. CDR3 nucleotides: TGTGCCACCAGGACTAGCGGGAGCAATGAGCAGTTCTTC.

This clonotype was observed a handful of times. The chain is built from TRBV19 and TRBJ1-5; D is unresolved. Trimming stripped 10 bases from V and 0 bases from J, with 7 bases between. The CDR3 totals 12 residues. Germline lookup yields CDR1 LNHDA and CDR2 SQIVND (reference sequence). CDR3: CATQYSNQPQHF. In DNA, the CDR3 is TGTGCCACCCAGTATAGCAATCAGCCCCAGCATTTT.

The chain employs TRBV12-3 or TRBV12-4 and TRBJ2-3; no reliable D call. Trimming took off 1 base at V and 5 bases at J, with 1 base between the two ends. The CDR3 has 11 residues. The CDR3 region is CASSLVDTQYF. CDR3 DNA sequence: TGTGCCAGCAGTTTAGTAGATACGCAGTATTTT.

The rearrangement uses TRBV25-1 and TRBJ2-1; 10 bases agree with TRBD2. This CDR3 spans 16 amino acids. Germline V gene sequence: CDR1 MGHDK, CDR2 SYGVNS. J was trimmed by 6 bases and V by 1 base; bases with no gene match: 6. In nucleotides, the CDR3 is TGTGCCAGCAGTGAATCCCTAGCGGGAGAAGGCAATGAGCAGTTCTTC. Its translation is CASSESLAGEGNEQFF.

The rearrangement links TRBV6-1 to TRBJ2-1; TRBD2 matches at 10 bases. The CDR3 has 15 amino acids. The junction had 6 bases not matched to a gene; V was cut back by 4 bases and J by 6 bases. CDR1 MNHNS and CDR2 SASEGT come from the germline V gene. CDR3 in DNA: TGTGCCAGCAGTGGAGCGGGAGGGGGTTTCAATGAGCAGTTCTTC. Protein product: CASSGAGGGFNEQFF.

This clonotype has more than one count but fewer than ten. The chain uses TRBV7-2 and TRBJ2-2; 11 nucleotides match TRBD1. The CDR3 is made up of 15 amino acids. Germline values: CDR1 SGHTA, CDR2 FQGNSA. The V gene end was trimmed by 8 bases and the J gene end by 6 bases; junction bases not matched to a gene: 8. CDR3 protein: CASALRTGGPGELFF. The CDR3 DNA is TGTGCCAGCGCTCTGAGGACAGGGGGCCCCGGGGAGCTGTTTTTT.

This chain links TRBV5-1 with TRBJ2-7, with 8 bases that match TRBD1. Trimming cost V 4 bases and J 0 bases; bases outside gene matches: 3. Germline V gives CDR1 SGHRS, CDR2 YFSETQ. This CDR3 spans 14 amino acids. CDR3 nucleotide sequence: TGCGCCAGCAGCCCGGGACAGGACTCCTACGAGCAGTACTTC. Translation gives CASSPGQDSYEQYF.

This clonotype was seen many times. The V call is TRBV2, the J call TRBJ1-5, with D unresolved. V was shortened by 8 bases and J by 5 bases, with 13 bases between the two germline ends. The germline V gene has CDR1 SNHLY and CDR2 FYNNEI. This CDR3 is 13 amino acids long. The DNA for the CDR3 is TGTGCCAGCGACGAGGGTCGTTATCAGCCCCAGCATTTT. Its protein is CASDEGRYQPQHF.

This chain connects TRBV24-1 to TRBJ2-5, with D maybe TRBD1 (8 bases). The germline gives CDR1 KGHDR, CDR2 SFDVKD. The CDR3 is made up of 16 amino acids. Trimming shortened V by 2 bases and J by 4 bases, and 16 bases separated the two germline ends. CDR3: CATSDYSGTGLETQYF. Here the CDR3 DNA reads TGTGCCACCAGTGATTACAGCGGGACAGGATTAGAGACCCAGTACTTC.

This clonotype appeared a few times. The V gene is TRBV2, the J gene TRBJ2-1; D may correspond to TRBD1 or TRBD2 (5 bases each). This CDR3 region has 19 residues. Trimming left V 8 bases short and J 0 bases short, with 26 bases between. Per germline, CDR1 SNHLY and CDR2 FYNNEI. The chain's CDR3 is CASHNRGLLTVSSYNEQFF. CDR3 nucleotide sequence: TGTGCCAGCCACAACCGGGGCCTCTTAACCGTGAGCTCCTACAATGAGCAGTTCTTC.